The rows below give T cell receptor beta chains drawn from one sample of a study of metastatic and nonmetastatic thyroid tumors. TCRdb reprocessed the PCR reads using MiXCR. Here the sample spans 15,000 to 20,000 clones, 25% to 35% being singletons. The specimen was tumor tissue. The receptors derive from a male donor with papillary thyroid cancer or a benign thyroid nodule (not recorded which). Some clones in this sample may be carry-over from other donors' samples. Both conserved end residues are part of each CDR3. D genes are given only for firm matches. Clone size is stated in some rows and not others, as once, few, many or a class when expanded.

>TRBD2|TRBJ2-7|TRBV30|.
TGTGCCTGGAGCGGGGATCCCGGCTCGGGGGGGTACTTC
CAWSGDPGSGGYF
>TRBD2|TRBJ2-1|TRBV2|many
TGTGCCAGCAGGCCGGGACTAGCGGCCACCTACAATGAGCAGTTCTTC
CASRPGLAATYNEQFF
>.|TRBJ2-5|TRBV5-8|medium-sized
TGTGCCAGCAGCTTGGCCACTACGTCAGGGGTAGTGGAGACCCAGTACTTC
CASSLATTSGVVETQYF
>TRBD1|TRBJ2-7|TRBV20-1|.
TGCAGTGCTAGAGATCCTACACGGGACAGGGACCCCCTCGAGCAGTACTTC
CSARDPTRDRDPLEQYF
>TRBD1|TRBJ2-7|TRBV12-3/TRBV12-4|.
TGTGCCAGCAGGAACAGGGGCAGCGACGAGCAGTACTTC
CASRNRGSDEQYF
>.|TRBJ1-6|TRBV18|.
TGTGCCAGCTCAGCCGGGGATTCACCCCTCCACTTT
CASSAGDSPLHF
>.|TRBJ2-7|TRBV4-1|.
TGCGCCAGCAGCCAAGTTGGTCAGAACTACGAGCAGTACTTC
CASSQVGQNYEQYF
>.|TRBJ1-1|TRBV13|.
TGTGCCAGCAGCGTGCTCAGGGGAAGGGACGCTGAAGCTTTCTTT
CASSVLRGRDAEAFF
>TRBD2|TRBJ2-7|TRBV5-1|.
TGCGCCAGCAGCTGGACTAGCGGTCTGATCTACGAGCAGTACTTC
CASSWTSGLIYEQYF
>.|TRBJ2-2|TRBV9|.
TGTGCCAGCAGCGTAGCAAAGCTAGCGCCCACCGGGGAGCTGTTTTTT
CASSVAKLAPTGELFF
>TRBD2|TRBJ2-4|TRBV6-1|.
TGTGCCAGCAGGATAGCGGGAGGGTTGGTTTGTCAAAACATTCAGTACTTC
CASRIAGGLVCQNIQYF
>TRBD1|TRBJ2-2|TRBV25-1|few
TGTGCCAGCAGCGATGACAGGGACACCGGGGAGCTGTTTTTT
CASSDDRDTGELFF
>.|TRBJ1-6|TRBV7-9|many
TGTGCCAGCGCGGGCATAGGGAAATATTCACCCCTCCACTTT
CASAGIGKYSPLHF
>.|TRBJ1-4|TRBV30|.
TGTGCCTGGTCGACAGGACACCTGTTTTTT
CAWSTGHLFF
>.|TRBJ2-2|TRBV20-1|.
TGCAGTGCTAGAGATCACGAATTCAAATCCGGGGAGCTGTTTTTT
CSARDHEFKSGELFF
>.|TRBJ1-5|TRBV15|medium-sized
TGTGCCACCAGCAGGGGTTGGGGTCAGCCCCAGCATTTT
CATSRGWGQPQHF
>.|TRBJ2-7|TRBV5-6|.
TGTGCCAGCAGCTTGTTGGGGGATCTCCGCGAGCAGTACTTC
CASSLLGDLREQYF
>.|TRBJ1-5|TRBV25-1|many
TGTGCCAGCAGTGATGGGGGTGGCAATCAGCCCCAGCATTTT
CASSDGGGNQPQHF
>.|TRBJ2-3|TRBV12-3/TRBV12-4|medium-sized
TGTGCCAGCAGTTTACTCGAATACACAGATACGCAGTATTTT
CASSLLEYTDTQYF
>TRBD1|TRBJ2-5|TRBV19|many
TGTGCCAGTAGTTTCAGAGGGGGACAGGGTTACGAAGAGACCCAGTACTTC
CASSFRGGQGYEETQYF
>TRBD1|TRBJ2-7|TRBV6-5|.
TGTGCCAGCAGTTACTCCGGGACAGGGTTTTTCGAGCAGTACTTC
CASSYSGTGFFEQYF
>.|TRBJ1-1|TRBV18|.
TGTGCCAGCTCACTAAGGAACACTGAAGCTTTCTTT
CASSLRNTEAFF
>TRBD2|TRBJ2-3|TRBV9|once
TGTGCCAGCAGCGTAGGCGGGAGCATCACAGATACGCAGTATTTT
CASSVGGSITDTQYF
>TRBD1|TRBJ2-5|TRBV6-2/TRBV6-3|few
TGTGCCAGCAGTTACCTCCGGACAGGGGGAGGGGAGACCCAGTACTTC
CASSYLRTGGGETQYF
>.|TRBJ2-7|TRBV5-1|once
TGCGCCAGCAGCTTGGGAAGGTCCTACGAGCAGTACTTC
CASSLGRSYEQYF
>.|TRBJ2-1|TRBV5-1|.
TGCGCCAGCAGCTTGTGGCCTTACAATGAGCAGTTCTTC
CASSLWPYNEQFF
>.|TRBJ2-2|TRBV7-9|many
TGTGCCAGCAGACGGGAACAGGGCTCGAACACCGGGGAGCTGTTTTTT
CASRREQGSNTGELFF
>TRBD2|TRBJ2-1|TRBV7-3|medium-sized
TGTGCCAGCAGCTTAATGCAAGGGACTAGCGAGAACAATGAGCAGTTCTTC
CASSLMQGTSENNEQFF
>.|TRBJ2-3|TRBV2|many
TGTGCCAGCAGATCCGCAGATACGCAGTATTTT
CASRSADTQYF
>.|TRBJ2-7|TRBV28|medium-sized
TGTGCCAGCAGTCCTCGGGCGCGGGAGCAGTACTTC
CASSPRAREQYF
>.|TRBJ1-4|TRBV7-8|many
TGTGCCAGCAGCTTAGGATCGGGTCTTCGTGAAAAACTGTTTTTT
CASSLGSGLREKLFF
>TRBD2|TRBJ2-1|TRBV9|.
TGTGCCAGCAGCGCCTATAGCGGGGTCTCCTACAATGAGCAGTTCTTC
CASSAYSGVSYNEQFF
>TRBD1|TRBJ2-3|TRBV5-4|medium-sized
TGTGCCAGCAGGGGACAGGGAGGACTGGATACGCAGTATTTT
CASRGQGGLDTQYF
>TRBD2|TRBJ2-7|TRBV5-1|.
TGCGCCAGCACCTGGACTAGCGGGATTGGGTCATCCTACGAGCAGTACTTC
CASTWTSGIGSSYEQYF
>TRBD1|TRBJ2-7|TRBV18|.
TGTGCCAGCTCACCACCGGGACAGGCCTACGAGCAGTACTTC
CASSPPGQAYEQYF
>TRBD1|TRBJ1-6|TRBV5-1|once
TGCGCCAGCAGCTCCCAGATGACAGGGTTTAATTCACCCCTCCACTTT
CASSSQMTGFNSPLHF
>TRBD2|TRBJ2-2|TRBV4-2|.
TGTGCCAGCAGCCAAGACGAAAAGCGGGGGGGAACCGGGGAGCTGTTTTTT
CASSQDEKRGGTGELFF
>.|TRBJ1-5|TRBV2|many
TGTGCCAGCAGGAAGGGGGGATCGAAATACAATCAGCCCCAGCATTTT
CASRKGGSKYNQPQHF
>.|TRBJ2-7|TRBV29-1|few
TGCAGCGTGGGAGAAGGTGAGCAGTACTTC
CSVGEGEQYF
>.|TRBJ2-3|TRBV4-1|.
TGCGCCAGCAGCCAAATCACAGATACGCAGTATTTT
CASSQITDTQYF
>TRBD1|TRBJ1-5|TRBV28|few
TGTGCCAGCAGCCGATCGGGACAGTATAGCAATCAGCCCCAGCATTTT
CASSRSGQYSNQPQHF
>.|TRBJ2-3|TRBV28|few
TGTGCCAGCAGTTTGCGCGGCCCAGATACGCAGTATTTT
CASSLRGPDTQYF
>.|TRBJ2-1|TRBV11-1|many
TGTGCCTTCCGGAGGGTGTTATCGGTCCAATCCTACAATGAGCAGTTCTTC
CAFRRVLSVQSYNEQFF
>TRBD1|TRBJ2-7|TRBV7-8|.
TGTGCCAGCAGCTTGCGGAGCGGGACAGGGGATGAGCAGTACTTC
CASSLRSGTGDEQYF
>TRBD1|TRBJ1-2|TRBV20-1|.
TGCAGTGCAGAGGACAGGGTAAAAAACTATGGCTACACCTTC
CSAEDRVKNYGYTF
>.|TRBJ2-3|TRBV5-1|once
TGCGCCAGCGGCCACCTGACTAGTACAGATACGCAGTATTTT
CASGHLTSTDTQYF
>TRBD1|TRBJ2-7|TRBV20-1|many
TGCAGTGTCAAGACCCCCGGACAGGGCAGAGAGCAGTACTTC
CSVKTPGQGREQYF
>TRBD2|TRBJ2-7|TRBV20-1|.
TGCAGTGCCCAAGGGACTAGCGGGAGAGTCGACGAGCAGTACTTC
CSAQGTSGRVDEQYF
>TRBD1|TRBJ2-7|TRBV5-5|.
TGTGCCAGCAGAAAAGGGGGCGTAGGCGAGCAGTACTTC
CASRKGGVGEQYF
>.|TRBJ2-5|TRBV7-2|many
TGTGCCAGCAGCTTAGCGCGAGGTGGGGGGGCTAGCGAGACCCAGTACTTC
CASSLARGGGASETQYF
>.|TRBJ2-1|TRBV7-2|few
TGTGCCAGCAGCTTCGGACTATCCAATGAGCAGTTCTTC
CASSFGLSNEQFF
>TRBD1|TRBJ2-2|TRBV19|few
TGTGCCAGTATGGGGACAGCGAACACCGGGGAGCTGTTTTTT
CASMGTANTGELFF
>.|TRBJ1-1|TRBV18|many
TGTGCCAGCTCACCCATGAGGGCGGTAGGGACTGAAGCTTTCTTT
CASSPMRAVGTEAFF
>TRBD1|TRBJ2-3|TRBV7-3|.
TGTGCCAGCAGCAGGGGACAGACCACAGATACGCAGTATTTT
CASSRGQTTDTQYF
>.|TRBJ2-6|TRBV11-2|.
TGTGCCAGCAGTCGTCGGACAGCCCTCTCGGGTTCTGGGGCCAACGTCCTGACTTTC
CASSRRTALSGSGANVLTF
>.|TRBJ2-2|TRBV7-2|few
TGTGCCAGCAGCTTAATGGGCTCCACCGGGGAGCTGTTTTTT
CASSLMGSTGELFF
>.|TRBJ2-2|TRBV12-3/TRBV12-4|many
TGTGCCAGCAGGATACTCCGGGGAGTCCGGACCGGGGAGCTGTTTTTT
CASRILRGVRTGELFF